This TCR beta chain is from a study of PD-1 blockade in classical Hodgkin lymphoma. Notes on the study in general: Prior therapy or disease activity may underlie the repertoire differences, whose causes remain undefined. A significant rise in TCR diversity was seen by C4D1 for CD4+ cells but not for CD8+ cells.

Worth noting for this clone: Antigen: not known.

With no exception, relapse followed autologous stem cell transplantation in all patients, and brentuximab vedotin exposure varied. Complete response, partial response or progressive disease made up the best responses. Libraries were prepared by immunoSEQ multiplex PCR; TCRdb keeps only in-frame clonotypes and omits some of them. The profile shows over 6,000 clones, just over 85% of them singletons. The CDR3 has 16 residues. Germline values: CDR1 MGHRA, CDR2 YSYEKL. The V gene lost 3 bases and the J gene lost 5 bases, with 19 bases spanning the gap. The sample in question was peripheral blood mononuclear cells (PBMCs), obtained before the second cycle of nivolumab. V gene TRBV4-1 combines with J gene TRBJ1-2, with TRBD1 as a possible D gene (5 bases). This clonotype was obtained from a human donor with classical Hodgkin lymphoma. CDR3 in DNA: TGCGCCAGCAGCCACAGGACGGGGGTGGATAAGTATGGCTACACCTTC. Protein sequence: CASSHRTGVDKYGYTF.